This entry lists 11 T cell receptor beta chains sequenced from one sample in a study of T cells after yellow fever vaccination. TCRdb redid the calling of the 5' RACE reads with MiXCR, one entry per CDR3 protein. Counted here are a few hundred thousand distinct CDR3 sequences, around 3.9% occurring once; the ten biggest clones make up about 24%. This specimen was PBMCs, taken 5 days after the yellow fever booster vaccination. The receptors were gathered from a man aged 18 to 30 who received the YFV17D yellow fever vaccine.

This chain joins TRBV27 and TRBJ1-4; 7 nucleotides line up with TRBD1. V was clipped by 0 bases and J by 8 bases; unmatched bases: 18. Germline values: CDR1 MNHEY, CDR2 SMNVEV (reference sequence). The CDR3 runs 19 residues. The CDR3 DNA follows: TGTGCCAGCAGTTTATCCCTCGGGACAGTAAAACCTGCAGACGAAAAACTGTTTTTT. Its protein is CASSLSLGTVKPADEKLFF.

The chain employs TRBV19 and TRBJ2-5; D is unresolved. The ends were cut back, 3 bases at V and 6 bases at J, with 11 bases in the middle. From germline, CDR1 is LNHDA and CDR2 SQIVND (reference sequence). This CDR3 comprises 13 residues. Here the CDR3 DNA reads TGTGCCAGTAGTATGCAGGAAGGACAGACCCAGTACTTC. This gives the protein CASSMQEGQTQYF.

This clonotype was recorded a few times. V gene TRBV20-1 combines with J gene TRBJ1-2; 9 nucleotides agree with TRBD1. Germline assignment: CDR1 DFQATT and CDR2 SNEGSKA (reference sequence). The V gene end was trimmed by 6 bases and the J gene end by 1 base; junction bases not matched to a gene: 6. The CDR3 totals 14 residues. The CDR3 spells CSALQGASNYGYTF. The CDR3 bases are TGCAGTGCATTACAGGGGGCGAGTAACTATGGCTACACCTTC.

V gene TRBV6-6 combines with J gene TRBJ2-1; possible D gene TRBD1, 6 bases. The V end lost 7 bases, the J end lost 2 bases, and 18 bases lay between the germline ends. From germline, CDR1 is MNHNY and CDR2 SVGAGI (reference sequence). This CDR3 is 16 amino acids long. CDR3 DNA sequence: TGTGCCAGCATCCCCCGGGGCACAGGGACCTACAATGAGCAGTTCTTC. Translating it yields CASIPRGTGTYNEQFF.

This clonotype was found a few times. The chain links TRBV6-5 to TRBJ2-2; unclear D gene. The germline CDR1 and CDR2 sequences are MNHEY and SVGAGI. Trimming removed 6 bases at V and 6 bases at J, with 11 bases between. This CDR3 comprises 13 residues. Written as DNA, the CDR3 is TGTGCCAGCAGCGAAAGATTCGCCGGGGAGCTGTTTTTT. Translating gives CASSERFAGELFF.

This chain joins TRBV18 and TRBJ1-2; D is ambiguous. Germline V gene data show CDR1 as KGHSH and CDR2 as LQKENI. The CDR3 runs 13 residues. V dropped 0 bases and J dropped 6 bases, with 8 bases sitting between them. The CDR3 here is CASSPPAANGYTF. CDR3 bases: TGTGCCAGCTCACCACCGGCAGCGAATGGCTACACCTTC.

The table lists this clonotype with many counts. The genes are TRBV6-2 or TRBV6-3 and TRBJ2-6; unclear D gene. Germline loops: CDR1 MNHEY, CDR2 SVGEGT. CDR3 size: 15 residues. Trimming pared 10 bases from V and 0 bases from J, leaving 13 bases between. The CDR3 DNA reads TGTGCCACCGCAAAAAAAAGCTCTGGGGCCAACGTCCTGACTTTC. Translating it yields CATAKKSSGANVLTF.

This clonotype was picked up a small number of times. The chain carries TRBV11-2 and TRBJ2-4; weak D call: TRBD2 (5 bases). CDR3 length equals 18 residues. The ends were cut back, 1 base at V and 5 bases at J, with 21 bases in the middle. The germline gives CDR1 SGHAT, CDR2 FQNNGV. The CDR3 spells CASSLGRGRILSQNIQYF. The CDR3 DNA reads as TGTGCCAGCAGCTTAGGACGAGGGCGGATCCTAAGCCAAAACATTCAGTACTTC.

This clonotype has at least ten counts. This sequence joins TRBV29-1 and TRBJ2-1; perhaps TRBD2 as D (7 bases). V lost 0 bases, J lost 5 bases, and 14 bases lay in between. The CDR3 runs 15 residues. In germline, CDR1 is SQVTM, CDR2 ANQGSEA. The CDR3 bases are TGCAGCGTTGAAGAAGGAGGGGGGGCCAACAATGAGCAGTTCTTC. It yields the protein CSVEEGGGANNEQFF.

This chain joins TRBV20-1 and TRBJ1-5; no reliable D call. Between the trimmed V and J ends, which lost 3 bases and 7 bases, there was a span of 13 bases. The germline V gene encodes CDR1 DFQATT and CDR2 SNEGSKA (reference sequence). The CDR3 sequence is 13 residues long. CDR3 region: CSARGGAKQPQHF. CDR3 bases: TGCAGTGCTAGGGGCGGAGCAAAGCAGCCCCAGCATTTT.

The sample holds many counts of this clonotype. V gene TRBV7-6 combines with J gene TRBJ2-3, with a possible D match to TRBD1 (5 bases). This CDR3 region has 15 residues. V lost 8 bases and J 6 bases, leaving 21 bases between the germline ends. Germline assignment: CDR1 SGHVS and CDR2 FNYEAQ. As DNA, the CDR3 is TGTGCCAGCGGCCACTTGACAAGGGGCCTTGATACGCAGTATTTT. Residues: CASGHLTRGLDTQYF.